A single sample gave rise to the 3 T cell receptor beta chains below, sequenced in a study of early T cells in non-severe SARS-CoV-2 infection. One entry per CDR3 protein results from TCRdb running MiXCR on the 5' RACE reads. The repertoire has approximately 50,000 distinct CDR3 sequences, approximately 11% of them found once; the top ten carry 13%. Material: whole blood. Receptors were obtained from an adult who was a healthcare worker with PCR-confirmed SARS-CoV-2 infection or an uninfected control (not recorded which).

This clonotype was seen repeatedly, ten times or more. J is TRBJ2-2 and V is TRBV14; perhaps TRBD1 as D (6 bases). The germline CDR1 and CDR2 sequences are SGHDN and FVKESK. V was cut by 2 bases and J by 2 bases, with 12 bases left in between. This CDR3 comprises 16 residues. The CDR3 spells CASSQWAGANTGELFF. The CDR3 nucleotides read TGTGCCAGCAGCCAATGGGCAGGGGCTAACACCGGGGAGCTGTTTTTT.

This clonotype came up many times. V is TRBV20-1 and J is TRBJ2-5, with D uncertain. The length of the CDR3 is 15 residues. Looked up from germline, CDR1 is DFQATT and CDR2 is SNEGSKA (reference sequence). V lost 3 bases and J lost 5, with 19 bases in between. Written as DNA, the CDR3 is TGCAGTGCTAGCACCTTATTCTATCCGGCGGAGACCCAGTACTTC. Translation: CSASTLFYPAETQYF.

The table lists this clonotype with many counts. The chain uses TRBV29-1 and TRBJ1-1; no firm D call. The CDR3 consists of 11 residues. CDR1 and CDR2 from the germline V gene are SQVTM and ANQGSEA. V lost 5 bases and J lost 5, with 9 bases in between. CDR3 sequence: CSVSRGTEAFF. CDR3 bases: TGCAGCGTTTCGCGCGGGACTGAAGCTTTCTTT.